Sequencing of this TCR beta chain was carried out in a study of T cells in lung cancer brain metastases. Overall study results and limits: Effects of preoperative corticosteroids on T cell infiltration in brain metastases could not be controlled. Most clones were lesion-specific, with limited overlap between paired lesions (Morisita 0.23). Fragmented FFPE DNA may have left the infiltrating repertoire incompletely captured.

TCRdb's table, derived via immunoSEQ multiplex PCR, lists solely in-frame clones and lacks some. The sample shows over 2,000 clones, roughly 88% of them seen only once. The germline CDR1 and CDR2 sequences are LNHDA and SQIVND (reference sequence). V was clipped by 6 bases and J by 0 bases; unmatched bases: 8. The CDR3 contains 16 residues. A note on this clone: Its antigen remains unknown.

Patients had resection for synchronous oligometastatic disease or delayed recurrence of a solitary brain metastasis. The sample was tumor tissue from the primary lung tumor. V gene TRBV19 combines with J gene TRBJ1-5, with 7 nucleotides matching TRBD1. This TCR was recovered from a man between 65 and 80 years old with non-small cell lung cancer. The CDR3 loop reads CASREKGADSNQPQHF. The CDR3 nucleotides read TGTGCCAGTAGAGAGAAGGGGGCGGATAGCAATCAGCCCCAGCATTTT.